This TCR beta chain was sequenced for a study of shared clonotypes between healthy human individuals (TCRdb year 2020). Describing the broader study: The cohort comprised a couple of women and a few men aged 18 to 49 years. Different laboratories and diverse techniques were used to prepare libraries and sequence TCR repertoires, to increase sequencing depth and limit assay-specific biases. To estimate repertoire size and how much clonotype sharing occurs between individuals, the study deeply sequenced the blood TCR repertoires of five healthy adults. Leukapheresis yielded between about 0.94 and 8.9 billion PBMCs per donor. For each donor, three plates each were used for CD4 naive and CD4 memory, two plates were used for CD8 naive, and one plate was used for CD8 memory.

Using the deep immunoSEQ assay, TCR CDR3 regions were amplified from genomic DNA by multiplex PCR. Extracted genomic DNA from each cell subset was spread evenly across all wells of several immunoSEQ 96-well plates, with each plate serving as a replicate. For sorted subsets, each replicate PCR was loaded with roughly 0.2 ug genomic DNA, equivalent to about 33,000 T cell genomes. Purified libraries were measured with a Qubit 3.0 fluorometer, size-checked on a Bioanalyzer 2100, and measured again with the KAPA Library Quantification kit. Every immunoSEQ 96-well plate was sequenced on a dedicated single-read 150-cycle Illumina NextSeq 550 flow cell. In the original analysis: The immunoSEQ output contained only junctional sequences without quality scores, so filtering could not match that applied to full-length reads. Sequences were annotated with PyIR, a Python wrapper for IgBLAST v1.9, and V/J genes and CDR3 were assigned using IMGT germline references. Any read was removed if the V/J assignment was weak (E-value above 1e-6), the CDR3 was missing, or the read contained stop codons, out-of-frame junctions, or ambiguous translated residues. V3J clonotypes were defined as sequences sharing the same inferred V gene, J gene, and CDR3 amino acid sequence. The percentage overlap between two repertoires was calculated by dividing the number of shared unique clonotypes by the size of the smaller repertoire. Richness of each repertoire was evaluated using RTK rarefaction, the Chao1 estimator, and Recon v2.1 estimates of unobserved clonotypes. For all TCRbeta clonotypes obtained by the gDNA method from four donors, generation probabilities were computed with OLGA. Sourced from immuneACCESS, this table was stored by TCRdb with only in-frame sequences that have V and J called. A share of the clones is absent; for the studies checked, an unresolved V gene accounts for under half, and the remainder has no known explanation. Clone size and V and J calls were adopted from that table, with D and trimming inferred from the DNA. The sample table contains over 2 million clones; only one count was recorded for just under 95% of them. The top ten clonotypes cover 0.37% of the sample.

Donors were healthy HIV-negative adults with no recently reported acute infections or vaccinations. Every donor was a Caucasian adult residing in Nashville, Tennessee, USA. Magnetic negative selection was used to enrich CD4+ T cells, after which naive cells were positively selected on CD45RA and the negative fraction became the memory subset. Blood was collected by leukapheresis, and PBMCs were isolated by Ficoll-Histopaque density gradient centrifugation and then cryopreserved in liquid nitrogen vapor phase. Analytical flow cytometry was used to check the purity and quantity of each magnetically sorted T cell population. Each sorted fraction had its genomic DNA isolated and then quantified by UV absorbance on a Nanodrop 2000c. V lost 1 base and J lost 3 bases; the stretch between them is 10 bases long. Counted from cysteine to phenylalanine, this CDR3 has 15 amino acids. The only DNA kept is the CDR3, 45 bases in frame from the first base. In the germline V gene, CDR1 corresponds to LGHNA and CDR2 to YSLEER.

Notes on this clone: Its target antigen remains unknown. It has no much larger one-base neighbor in the sample; base qualities were not kept.

Overall results and qualifications from the work: Based on pairwise subsampling, the degree of clonotype sharing among donors was expected to be affected by sequencing depth. Naive subsets generally had larger estimated clonotype richness than memory subsets did. Rarefaction of sorted-subset datasets indicated incomplete sequencing despite the large sequencing depth. Sampling was restricted to blood, and TCR repertoires in tissues likely differ from the TCR repertoires found in blood. Across a handful of donors, about 5% of naive CD4, roughly 3.4% of naive CD8, around 2.1% of memory CD4, and approximately 0.42% of memory CD8 clonotypes were shared. The genetic and exposure-history diversity represented was limited by the small number of donors. Compared with non-shared clonotypes, clonotypes shared by all four sorted-subset donors had higher generation probabilities.

The source material was naive CD4+ T cells from PBMCs. The sample's cell subset or site label is to be understood as: CD45RA+ positively selected. The rearrangement joined TRBV4-3 to TRBJ2-1; D gene: possibly TRBD2, on 5 matching bases. The receptor comes from a man aged 18 to 30 in good health. Some clones in this sample may be carry-over from other donors' samples. The CDR3 protein: CASSQVPGFYNEQFF. The nucleotide sequence reads as follows: TGCGCCAGCAGCCAAGTTCCGGGATTCTACAATGAGCAGTTCTTC.